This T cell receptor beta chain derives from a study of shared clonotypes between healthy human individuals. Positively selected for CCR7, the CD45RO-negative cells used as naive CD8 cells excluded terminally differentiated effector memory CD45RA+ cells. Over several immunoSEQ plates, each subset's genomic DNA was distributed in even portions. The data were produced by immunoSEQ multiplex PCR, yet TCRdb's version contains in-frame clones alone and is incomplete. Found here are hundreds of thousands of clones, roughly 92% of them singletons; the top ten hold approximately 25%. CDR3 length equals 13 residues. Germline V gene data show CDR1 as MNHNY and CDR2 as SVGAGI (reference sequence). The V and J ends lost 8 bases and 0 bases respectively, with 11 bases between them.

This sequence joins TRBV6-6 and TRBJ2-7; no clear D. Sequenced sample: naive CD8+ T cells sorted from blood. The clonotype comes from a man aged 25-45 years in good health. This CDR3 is CASGEVNSYEQYF. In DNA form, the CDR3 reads TGTGCCAGCGGCGAGGTGAACTCCTACGAGCAGTACTTC.